These 3 T cell receptor beta chains were sequenced from one sample in a study of control samples from healthy donors and cancer patients. Profiling relied on immunoSEQ multiplex PCR, and the TCRdb table lists in-frame clones only, not all of them. The sample includes around 100,000 clones, approximately 84% seen only once; the top ten take 15% to 20%. Sequenced input: blood. Receptors originate from a woman in her fifties or sixties in good health.

The chain joins TRBV11-2 to TRBJ1-2, with 10 bases matching TRBD1. From germline, CDR1 is SGHAT and CDR2 FQNNGV. V lost 5 bases and J lost 5; bases outside the gene matches: 11. This CDR3 comprises 16 residues. In DNA, the CDR3 is TGTGCCAGCAGCCCTGTTATGGGACAGGGGAGGTATGGCTACACCTTC. Protein product: CASSPVMGQGRYGYTF.

The V gene is TRBV5-1, the J gene TRBJ1-6; D perhaps matches TRBD1 (6 bases). There are 14 residues in the CDR3. The V gene lost 5 bases and the J gene lost 10 bases, with 16 bases spanning the gap. Germline V gene sequence: CDR1 SGHRS, CDR2 YFSETQ. CDR3 residues: CASSFAPRGSPLHF. The DNA for the CDR3 is TGCGCCAGCAGTTTCGCCCCTAGGGGGTCACCCCTCCACTTT. The full variable domain, in which reference TRBV5-1 and TRBJ1-6 provide the parts outside the CDR3, is KAGVTQTPRYLIKTRGQQVTLSCSPISGHRSVSWYQQTPGQGLQFLFEYFSETQRNKGNFPGRFSGRQFSNSRSEMNVSTLELGDSALYLCASSFAPRGSPLHFGNGTRLTVT.

This chain links TRBV19 with TRBJ1-4, with D unclear. Germline-derived CDR1 and CDR2 are LNHDA and SQIVND (reference sequence). The CDR3 contains 15 residues. V dropped 7 bases and J dropped 8 bases, with 20 bases sitting between them. The CDR3 nucleotides read TGTGCCAGTAAAGAGGCCCCGAGGAGGAACGAAAAACTGTTTTTT. As protein: CASKEAPRRNEKLFF.